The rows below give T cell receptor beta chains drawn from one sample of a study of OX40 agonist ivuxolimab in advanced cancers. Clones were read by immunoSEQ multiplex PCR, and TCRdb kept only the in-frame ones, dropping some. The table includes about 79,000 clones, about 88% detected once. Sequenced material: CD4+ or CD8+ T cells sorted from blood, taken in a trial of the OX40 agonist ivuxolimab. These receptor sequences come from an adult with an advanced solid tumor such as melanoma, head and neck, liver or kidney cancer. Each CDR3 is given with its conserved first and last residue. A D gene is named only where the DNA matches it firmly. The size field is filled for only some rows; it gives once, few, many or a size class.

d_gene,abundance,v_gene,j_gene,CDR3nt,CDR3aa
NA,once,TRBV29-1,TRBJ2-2,TGCAGCACTAGCAGGGACACCGGGGAGCTGTTTTTT,CSTSRDTGELFF
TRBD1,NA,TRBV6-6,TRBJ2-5,TGTGCCAGCAGCCAAACAGGGGGAGAGACCCAGTACTTC,CASSQTGGETQYF
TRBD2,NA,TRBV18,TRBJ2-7,TGTGCCAGCTCACCACCACGGGCCCTAGCGGGAGATACCTACGAGCAGTACTTC,CASSPPRALAGDTYEQYF
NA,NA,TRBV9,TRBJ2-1,TGTGCCAGCAACTCACAGGGTGGTAATGAGCAGTTCTTC,CASNSQGGNEQFF
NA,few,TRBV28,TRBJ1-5,TGTGCCAGCAGTTCTGGAGATGGGCAGCCCCAGCATTTT,CASSSGDGQPQHF
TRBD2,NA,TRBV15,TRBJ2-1,TGTGCCACATTCCAGGGACTAGCGGCCTACAATGAGCAGTTCTTC,CATFQGLAAYNEQFF
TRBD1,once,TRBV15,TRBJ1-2,TGTGCCACCAGCAGAGGGACAGGGGGCGGAAATCCCTATGGCTACACCTTC,CATSRGTGGGNPYGYTF
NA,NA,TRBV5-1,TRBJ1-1,TGCGCCAGCAGCTTGAAGGCGGACACTGAAGCTTTCTTT,CASSLKADTEAFF
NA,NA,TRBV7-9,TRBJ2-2,TGTGCCAGCAACGAGTACACCGGGGAGCTGTTTTTT,CASNEYTGELFF
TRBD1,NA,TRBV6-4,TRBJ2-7,TGTGCCAGCAGTGACTCGACGTGGCGGGACAGGGGGGGACTAACCAACTACGAGCAGTACTTC,CASSDSTWRDRGGLTNYEQYF
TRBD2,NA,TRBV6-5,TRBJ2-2,TGTGCCAGCAGTTACTCCCAGGGAGGGGGGGAGCTGTTTTTT,CASSYSQGGGELFF
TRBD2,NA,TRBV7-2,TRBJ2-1,TGTGCCAGCAGCTTAGCGGCCCCGGCTAGCGGGAACGATGAGCAGTTCTTC,CASSLAAPASGNDEQFF
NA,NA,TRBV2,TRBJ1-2,TGTGCCAGCAGTGAGGGGGGTTTTGGCGGCTACACCTTC,CASSEGGFGGYTF
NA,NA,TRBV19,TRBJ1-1,TGTGCCAGTAGTACAGGACCCCGGGACACTGAAGCTTTCTTT,CASSTGPRDTEAFF
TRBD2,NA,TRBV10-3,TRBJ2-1,TGTGCCATCAGTGACCCCGGGACTAGCGGGAGAAATGAGCAGTTCTTC,CAISDPGTSGRNEQFF
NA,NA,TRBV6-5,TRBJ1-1,TGTGCCAGCAGTCTAGGTCCGAGGGATGAAGCTTTCTTT,CASSLGPRDEAFF
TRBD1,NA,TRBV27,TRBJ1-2,TGTGCCAGCAGTATCCGGGACAGGGGGCGCCCCGATGGCTACACCTTC,CASSIRDRGRPDGYTF
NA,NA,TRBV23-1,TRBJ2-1,TGCGCCAGCAGTTGTCATGAGCAGTTCTTC,CASSCHEQFF
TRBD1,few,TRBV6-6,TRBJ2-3,TGTGCCAGCACCCGGACAGGTTCCACAGATACGCAGTATTTT,CASTRTGSTDTQYF
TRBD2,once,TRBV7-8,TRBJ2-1,TGTGCCAGCAGTTCCCTGCAGCGGGGGGGTGAGCAGTTCTTC,CASSSLQRGGEQFF
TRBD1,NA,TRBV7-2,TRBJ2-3,TGTGCCAGCAGCCAGGGGGCTAGCAGAAGCACAGATACGCAGTATTTT,CASSQGASRSTDTQYF
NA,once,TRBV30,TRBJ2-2,TGTGCCTGGAGTGGACAGCCCACCGGGGAGCTGTTTTTT,CAWSGQPTGELFF